Listed below are T cell receptor beta chains from one sample, sequenced in a study of T cells after yellow fever vaccination. A single record per CDR3 protein comes from TCRdb applying MiXCR to the 5' RACE reads. Of hundreds of thousands of distinct CDR3 sequences in the sample, 20% to 25% were seen once. Specimen: PBMCs, collected 20 to 25 days after the first yellow fever vaccination. The receptor set was obtained from a man younger than 35 who received the YFV17D yellow fever vaccine. Each CDR3 is given without its conserved first and last residue. The order of the fields is J gene, clone size, V gene, CDR3 protein. Size is omitted from some rows. Given values are once, few, many or a class for expanded clones.

j_call: TRBJ2-2; clone_size: few; v_call: TRBV9; cdr3_aa: ASSVEGDHTGELF
j_call: TRBJ2-4; clone_size: few; v_call: TRBV5-5; cdr3_aa: ASSLYGIIQY
j_call: TRBJ2-1; clone_size: few; v_call: TRBV20-1; cdr3_aa: SARDPAGGPNEQF
j_call: TRBJ1-6; clone_size: -; v_call: TRBV28; cdr3_aa: ASIRAVPSSYNSPLH
j_call: TRBJ2-5; clone_size: -; v_call: TRBV15; cdr3_aa: ATSKKSGDVETQY
j_call: TRBJ2-2; clone_size: many; v_call: TRBV6-6; cdr3_aa: ASRGPDTGELF
j_call: TRBJ2-1; clone_size: -; v_call: TRBV7-2; cdr3_aa: ASSLARAGREF
j_call: TRBJ2-2; clone_size: -; v_call: TRBV20-1; cdr3_aa: SARDGAAFNTGELF
j_call: TRBJ2-2; clone_size: once; v_call: TRBV7-2; cdr3_aa: ASSLAGGEGTGELF
j_call: TRBJ2-5; clone_size: -; v_call: TRBV6-5; cdr3_aa: ASRLWGGGETQY
j_call: TRBJ1-1; clone_size: few; v_call: TRBV27; cdr3_aa: ASAEQQNTEAF
j_call: TRBJ2-1; clone_size: -; v_call: TRBV9; cdr3_aa: ASSSPATDYNEQF
j_call: TRBJ1-4; clone_size: -; v_call: TRBV20-1; cdr3_aa: SARAGVDEKLF
j_call: TRBJ2-6; clone_size: -; v_call: TRBV18; cdr3_aa: ASSSGSLGEVLT
j_call: TRBJ1-2; clone_size: few; v_call: TRBV29-1; cdr3_aa: SVEEGAGGGGYT
j_call: TRBJ2-1; clone_size: -; v_call: TRBV4-1; cdr3_aa: ASSQFATSSGRENEQF
j_call: TRBJ2-2; clone_size: -; v_call: TRBV5-1; cdr3_aa: ASSPGTSGTGELF
j_call: TRBJ1-1; clone_size: many; v_call: TRBV4-1; cdr3_aa: ASSQEAPGGRNTEAF
j_call: TRBJ2-1; clone_size: few; v_call: TRBV11-2; cdr3_aa: ASSLALAGVGEQF